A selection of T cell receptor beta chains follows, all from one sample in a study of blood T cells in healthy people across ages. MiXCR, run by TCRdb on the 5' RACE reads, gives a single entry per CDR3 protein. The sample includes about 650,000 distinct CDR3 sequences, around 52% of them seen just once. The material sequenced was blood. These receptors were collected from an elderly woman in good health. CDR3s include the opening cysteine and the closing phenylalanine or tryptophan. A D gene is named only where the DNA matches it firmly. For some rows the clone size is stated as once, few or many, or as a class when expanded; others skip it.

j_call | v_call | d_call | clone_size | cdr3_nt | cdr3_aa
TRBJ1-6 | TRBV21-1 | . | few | TGTGCCAGCAACAAACAGGGGTTTGAGAATTCACCCCTCCACTTT | CASNKQGFENSPLHF
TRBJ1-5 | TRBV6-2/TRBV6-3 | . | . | TGTGCCAGCAGTTACTCCGGGAGGGGCAATCAGCCCCAGCATTTT | CASSYSGRGNQPQHF
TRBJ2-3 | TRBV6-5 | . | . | TGTGCCAGCAGTTATACTACCTCTAGCACAGATACGCAGTATTTT | CASSYTTSSTDTQYF
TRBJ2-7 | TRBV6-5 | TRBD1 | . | TGTGCCAGCAGAGGGGACAGGTCCTACGAGCAGTACTTC | CASRGDRSYEQYF
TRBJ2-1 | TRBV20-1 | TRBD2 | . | TGCAGTGCTGCCAAACTAGCGGGGGGCCGCTTTGAGCAGTTCTTC | CSAAKLAGGRFEQFF
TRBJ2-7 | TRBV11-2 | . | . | TGTGCCAGCAGCTTAGGCCCGACTACCTCCTACGAGCAGTACTTC | CASSLGPTTSYEQYF
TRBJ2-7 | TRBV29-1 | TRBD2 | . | TGCAGCGTTAAGCGGGAGGGTTTCTACGAGCAGTACTTC | CSVKREGFYEQYF
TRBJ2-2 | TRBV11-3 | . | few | TGTGCCAGCAGCTTAGGGCCGGGCGCGGGCACCGGGGAGCTGTTTTTT | CASSLGPGAGTGELFF
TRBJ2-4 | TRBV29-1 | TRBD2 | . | TGCAGCGTTCCCGGGACTAGTAAAAACATTCAGTACTTC | CSVPGTSKNIQYF
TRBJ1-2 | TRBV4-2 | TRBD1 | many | TGTGCCAGCAGCCAGATGGGACAGGGATCGGGGGGCTACACCTTC | CASSQMGQGSGGYTF
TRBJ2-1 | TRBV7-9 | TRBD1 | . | TGTGCCAGCAGCTCTACAGGGGCGCAGGGCCACAATGAGCAGTTCTTC | CASSSTGAQGHNEQFF
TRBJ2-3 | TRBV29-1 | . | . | TGCAGCGTTCGGTGGGAGTCAGATACGCAGTATTTT | CSVRWESDTQYF
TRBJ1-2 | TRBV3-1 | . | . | TGTGCCAGCAGCCAATCGGGGTTTGGCTACACCTTC | CASSQSGFGYTF
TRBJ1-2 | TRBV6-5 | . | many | TGTGCCAGCAGTTACTCCCTGGCAGGGGCGAACTATGGCTACACCTTC | CASSYSLAGANYGYTF
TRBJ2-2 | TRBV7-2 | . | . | TGTGCCAGCAGCCTCCGGGCCCGAGCAAACACCGGGGAGCTGTTTTTT | CASSLRARANTGELFF
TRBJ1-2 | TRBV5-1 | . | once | TGCGCCAGCCCCGCCCGGAACATGGGATACACCTTC | CASPARNMGYTF
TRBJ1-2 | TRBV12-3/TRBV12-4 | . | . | TGTGCCAGCAGTTTGGGCAGGGCGCGCTCTAGGCATGGCTACACCTTC | CASSLGRARSRHGYTF
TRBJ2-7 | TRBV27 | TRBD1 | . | TGTGCCAGCAGTCGCAGGGCAGGGGGCGCGGACGAGCAGTACTTC | CASSRRAGGADEQYF
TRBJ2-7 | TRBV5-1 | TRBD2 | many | TGCGCCAGCGGACTAGCGGGAACCGAGCAGTACTTC | CASGLAGTEQYF
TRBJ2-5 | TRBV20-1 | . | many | TGCAGTGCTAGCGGAAAAGAGACCCAGTACTTC | CSASGKETQYF
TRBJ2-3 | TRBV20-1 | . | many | TGCAGTGCTAGAGTACGGAATACGCAGTATTTT | CSARVRNTQYF
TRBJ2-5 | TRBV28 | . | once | TGTGCCAGCAGTTTGTCTGGGGTGGCGGGGGAGACCCAGTACTTC | CASSLSGVAGETQYF
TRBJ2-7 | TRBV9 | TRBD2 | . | TGTGCCAGCAGCCCACAGGGGCTAGCGGGGGTCGAGCAGTACTTC | CASSPQGLAGVEQYF
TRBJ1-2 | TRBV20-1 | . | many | TGCAGTGCTAGAGTACAGGTGCTAACCTCCTACACCTTC | CSARVQVLTSYTF
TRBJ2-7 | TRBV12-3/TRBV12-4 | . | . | TGTGCCAGCAGCCGGACGGCCTACAATGAGCAGTACTTC | CASSRTAYNEQYF
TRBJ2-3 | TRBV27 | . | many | TGTGCCAGCACGGAGGGACAGAATCTGCTGGGGGATACGCAGTATTTT | CASTEGQNLLGDTQYF
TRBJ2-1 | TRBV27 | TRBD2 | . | TGTGCCAGCAGTTTCCGACTGGCTGTAGCGGGGTCCTACAATGAGCAGTTCTTC | CASSFRLAVAGSYNEQFF
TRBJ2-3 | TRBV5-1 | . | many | TGCGCCAGCAGCTCCACCAGACCTGCAGATACGCAGTATTTT | CASSSTRPADTQYF
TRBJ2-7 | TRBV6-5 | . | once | TGTGCCAGCAGTTACTCGTACCCGGATAGGCAGTACTTC | CASSYSYPDRQYF
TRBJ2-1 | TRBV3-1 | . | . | TGTGCCAGCAGCCTAGTTGAAGAGACCCAGTTCTTC | CASSLVEETQFF
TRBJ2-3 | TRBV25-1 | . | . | TGTGCCAGCAGTGAATATGTAGGCAGGGCAAGCACAGATACGCAGTATTTT | CASSEYVGRASTDTQYF
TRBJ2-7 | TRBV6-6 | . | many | TGTGCCAGCAGTTACTATCGGGTAGGGGAGCAGTACTTC | CASSYYRVGEQYF
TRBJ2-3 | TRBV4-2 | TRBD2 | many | TGTGCCAGCAGCCAAGATGGGACTAGGAGGGCAGATACGCAGTATTTT | CASSQDGTRRADTQYF
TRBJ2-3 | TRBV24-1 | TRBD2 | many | TGTGCCACCAGTGCCGCGGGGGTACCCACAGATACGCAGTATTTT | CATSAAGVPTDTQYF
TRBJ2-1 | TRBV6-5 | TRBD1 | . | TGTGCCAGCTCCCCGGGACAGGCTGAGCAGTTCTTC | CASSPGQAEQFF
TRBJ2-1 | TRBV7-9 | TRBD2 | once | TGTGCCAGCAGCTTCTTGACTAGCGGGAGTGACTACAATGAGCAGTTCTTC | CASSFLTSGSDYNEQFF
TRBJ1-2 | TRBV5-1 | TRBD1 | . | TGCGCCAGCAGCCTTTCGACAGGGAGTTATGGCTACACCTTC | CASSLSTGSYGYTF
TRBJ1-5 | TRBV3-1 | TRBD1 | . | TGTGCCAGCAGCCAAACAGGGGCTCAGCCCCAGCATTTT | CASSQTGAQPQHF
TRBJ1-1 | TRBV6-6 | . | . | TGTGCCAGCAGTTCAAAGGCCGGGCCCAACACTGAAGCTTTCTTT | CASSSKAGPNTEAFF
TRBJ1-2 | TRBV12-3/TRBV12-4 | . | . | TGTGCCAGCAGTTTTGGAAGGGGATATGGCTACACCTTC | CASSFGRGYGYTF
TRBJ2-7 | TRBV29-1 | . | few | TGCAGCGTTGAAGATGGCAGTTCCTACGAGCAGTACTTC | CSVEDGSSYEQYF
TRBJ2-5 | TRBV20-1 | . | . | TGCAGTGCTAGAGATCGGGGACGTAATGAGCAGTACTTC | CSARDRGRNEQYF
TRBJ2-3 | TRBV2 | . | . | TGTGCCAGCTCTCCTATTCGCGGGGTGACGACAGATACGCTGTATTTT | CASSPIRGVTTDTLYF
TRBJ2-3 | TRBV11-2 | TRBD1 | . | TGTGCCAGCAGCCTGTCCGACAGGGGGCTGAATACGCAGTATTTT | CASSLSDRGLNTQYF
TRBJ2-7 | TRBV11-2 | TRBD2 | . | TGTGCCAGCAGCTTAGATCTGCTAGCGGGGGTGGGCGAGCAGTACTTC | CASSLDLLAGVGEQYF
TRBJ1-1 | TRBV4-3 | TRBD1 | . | TGCGCCAGCAGCCAAGATCCATGGACAGGGGGCATCATGAACACTGAAGCTTTCTTT | CASSQDPWTGGIMNTEAFF
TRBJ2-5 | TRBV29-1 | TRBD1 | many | TGCAGCGTTGGACAGGGGACGGAGACCCAGTACTTC | CSVGQGTETQYF
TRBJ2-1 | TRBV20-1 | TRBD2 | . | TGCAGTGCAAGACTAGCTACCCACAATGAGCAGTTCTTC | CSARLATHNEQFF